This passage covers 24 T cell receptor beta chains from one sample sequenced in a study of blood T cell repertoires in COVID-19. TCRdb's copy holds only in-frame clones and misses some; the assay was immunoSEQ multiplex PCR. The profile covers about 70,000 clones, with around 87% appearing a single time and around 3.9% taken by the ten largest. The specimen sequenced was peripheral blood. The receptors were gathered from a man in his 70s with active COVID-19.

The chain employs TRBV27 and TRBJ2-6; D may be TRBD1 (6 bases). Trimming took 6 bases from V and 0 from J, leaving 9 bases between them. The CDR3 extends over 15 amino acids. From germline, CDR1 is MNHEY and CDR2 SMNVEV (reference sequence). CDR3 amino acids: CASRETGSGANVLTF. DNA for the CDR3: TGTGCCAGCAGGGAGACAGGCTCTGGGGCCAACGTCCTGACTTTC.

This sequence joins TRBV9 and TRBJ2-7; D is unclear. The CDR3 is 12 residues long. V was cut by 4 bases and J by 3 bases, with 8 bases left in between. Germline CDR1 reads SGDLS; CDR2 reads YYNGEE. As DNA, the CDR3 is TGTGCCAGCAGCCGTAGTGGCTACGAGCAGTACTTC. Translated: CASSRSGYEQYF.

This clone was detected a few times. The chain is built from TRBV7-2 and TRBJ2-7; perhaps TRBD2 as D (7 bases). Germline assignment: CDR1 SGHTA and CDR2 FQGNSA. The CDR3 has 16 residues. The ends were cut back, 2 bases at V and 2 bases at J, with 16 bases in the middle. CDR3 DNA: TGTGCCAGCAGCTTAAGGGGGGGGGACACCGCCTACGAGCAGTACTTC. Its translation: CASSLRGGDTAYEQYF.

The rearrangement joins TRBV18 to TRBJ2-7; TRBD2 agrees at 8 bases. CDR3 length: 16 amino acids. V gave up 3 bases and J gave up 0 bases; unmatched junction bases: 7. Germline V gene lookup returns CDR1 KGHSH and CDR2 LQKENI. The CDR3 DNA reads TGTGCCAGCTCACCCCCGAATAGCGGGACCTCCTACGAGCAGTACTTC. Protein sequence: CASSPPNSGTSYEQYF.

The V and J genes are TRBV3-1 (or the pseudogene TRBV3-2) and TRBJ1-5; possibly TRBD1 for D (5 bases). The V and J ends lost 5 bases and 1 base respectively, with 12 bases between them. Germline lookup yields CDR1 LGHDT and CDR2 YNNKEL (reference sequence). The CDR3 sequence is 15 residues long. In nucleotides, the CDR3 is TGTGCCAGCAGCGGGGGGACTGAGAGCAATCAGCCCCAGCATTTT. This gives the protein CASSGGTESNQPQHF.

The chain has TRBV7-2 and TRBJ2-2, with D tentatively TRBD1 (6 bases). CDR3 length: 15 amino acids. Trimming shortened V by 7 bases and J by 7 bases, and 19 bases separated the two germline ends. CDR1 and CDR2 from the germline V gene are SGHTA and FQGNSA. The CDR3 reads CASTPQGFFGGELFF. CDR3 nucleotides: TGTGCCAGCACTCCACAGGGCTTTTTTGGCGGGGAGCTGTTTTTT.

The genes are TRBV2 and TRBJ2-3; D remains ambiguous. CDR1 is SNHLY, CDR2 FYNNEI, per germline. V lost 4 bases and J 6 bases, leaving 5 bases between the germline ends. CDR3 length: 11 amino acids. In nucleotides, the CDR3 is TGTGCCAGCAGTGTTGCGGATACGCAGTATTTT. Translated, it gives CASSVADTQYF.

The chain carries TRBV14 and TRBJ2-5, with a tentative D call TRBD1 (7 bases). Trimming pared 0 bases from V and 5 bases from J, leaving 16 bases between. This CDR3 is 16 amino acids long. Germline loops: CDR1 SGHDN, CDR2 FVKESK. The CDR3 DNA reads as TGTGCCAGCAGCCAAGATCGGGGCAGGGGGAGGGAGACCCAGTACTTC. Protein sequence: CASSQDRGRGRETQYF.

Points on this clone: The identical CDR3 is also encoded by other nucleotide sequences in the sample. The chain carries TRBV9 and TRBJ2-3, with D unclear. Germline CDR1 SGDLS, CDR2 YYNGEE. V was pared by 4 bases and J by 0 bases, with 6 bases between. This CDR3 spans 13 amino acids. This CDR3 reads CASSPGSTDTQYF. CDR3 in DNA: TGTGCCAGCAGCCCCGGTAGCACAGATACGCAGTATTTT.

The chain employs TRBV7-9 and TRBJ2-3, with 8 positions matching TRBD1. The CDR3 runs to 14 residues. Trimming cost V 4 bases and J 6 bases; bases outside gene matches: 6. CDR1 and CDR2 from the germline V gene are SEHNR and FQNEAQ (reference sequence). CDR3: CASSSGTGADTQYF. The CDR3 DNA is TGTGCCAGCAGCTCGGGGACAGGTGCGGATACGCAGTATTTT.

This chain joins TRBV6-5 and TRBJ2-3, with 9 positions matching TRBD2. CDR1 MNHEY and CDR2 SVGAGI come from the germline V gene. V lost 0 bases to trimming and J lost 1 base; unmatched junction nucleotides: 2. This CDR3 has 16 residues. This chain's CDR3 is CASSYSRTSGTDTQYF. For the CDR3, the DNA is TGTGCCAGCAGTTACTCGCGGACTAGCGGCACAGATACGCAGTATTTT.

This rearrangement joins TRBV5-8 to TRBJ1-1, with no clear D. Germline V lookup: CDR1 SGHTS, CDR2 YDEGEE. This CDR3 is 15 amino acids long. Trimming removed 4 bases from V and 0 bases from J, with 13 bases in between. CDR3 DNA: TGTGCCAGCAGCCCCCTACCCCCCCTGAACACTGAAGCTTTCTTT. Amino acid sequence: CASSPLPPLNTEAFF.

This clone came up once. The chain combines TRBV3-1 (or the pseudogene TRBV3-2) with TRBJ2-5; no definite D call. Germline CDR1 reads LGHDT; CDR2 reads YNNKEL (reference sequence). With 4 bases removed from V and 5 bases from J, the gap between germline ends came to 14 bases. This CDR3 is built from 14 residues. The CDR3 DNA reads TGTGCCAGCAGCCCCGTCGGTAGTCGGGAGACCCAGTACTTC. Translating gives CASSPVGSRETQYF.

The chain is built from TRBV6-5 and TRBJ2-7, with 7 positions matching TRBD1. Germline V gene lookup returns CDR1 MNHEY and CDR2 SVGAGI. This CDR3 spans 15 amino acids. The V gene end was trimmed by 0 bases and the J gene end by 3 bases; junction bases not matched to a gene: 5. CDR3 in amino acids: CASSYSRQGVYEQYF. Here the CDR3 DNA reads TGTGCCAGCAGTTACTCGAGGCAGGGGGTCTACGAGCAGTACTTC.

The chain couples TRBV9 to TRBJ2-3; D is perhaps TRBD2 (5 bases). The V gene's germline CDR1 is SGDLS and CDR2 YYNGEE. This CDR3 has 15 residues. Trimming took off 3 bases at V and 0 bases at J, with 11 bases between the two ends. CDR3 sequence (DNA): TGTGCCAGCAGCGCCGATAGCGCCAGCACAGATACGCAGTATTTT. Its protein is CASSADSASTDTQYF.

This chain connects TRBV18 to TRBJ2-3; TRBD1 agrees at 7 bases. Germline CDR1 is KGHSH and CDR2 is LQKENI. The CDR3 covers 17 residues. V trimming: 1 base; J trimming: 2 bases; junction bases outside the gene matches: 9. The CDR3 region is CASSPRVRQGPTDTQYF. CDR3 in DNA: TGTGCCAGCTCACCACGGGTGCGACAGGGCCCCACAGATACGCAGTATTTT.

The J gene is TRBJ2-2, the V gene TRBV7-2; tentatively, D is TRBD2 (6 bases). CDR3 length: 16 residues. The V and J ends lost 5 bases and 2 bases respectively, with 15 bases between them. Germline V lookup: CDR1 SGHTA, CDR2 FQGNSA. This chain's CDR3 is CASSPRLGVNTGELFF. The CDR3 DNA is TGTGCCAGCAGCCCAAGACTAGGGGTCAACACCGGGGAGCTGTTTTTT.

CDR3 sequence: CASLAVNTEAFF. CDR3 coding DNA: TGTGCCAGCTTGGCGGTGAACACTGAAGCTTTCTTT. The chain combines TRBV6-5 with TRBJ1-1; D uncertain. Germline CDR1 MNHEY, CDR2 SVGAGI. The CDR3 runs 12 residues. With 8 bases removed from V and 0 bases from J, the gap between germline ends came to 7 bases.

The chain is built from TRBV18 and TRBJ2-3; 7 nucleotides match TRBD2. CDR1 and CDR2 from the germline V gene are KGHSH and LQKENI. This CDR3 is 13 amino acids long. V was clipped by 6 bases and J by 2 bases; unmatched bases: 2. CDR3 in amino acids: CASSGDYTDTQYF. In DNA, the CDR3 is TGTGCCAGCTCCGGGGACTACACAGATACGCAGTATTTT.

V is TRBV7-2 and J is TRBJ2-6; perhaps TRBD1 as D (6 bases). V was clipped by 8 bases and J by 4 bases, with 9 bases between them. The CDR3 extends over 13 amino acids. Germline assignment: CDR1 SGHTA and CDR2 FQGNSA. CDR3 region: CASPRGGANVLTF. CDR3 coding DNA: TGTGCCAGCCCCAGGGGCGGGGCCAACGTCCTGACTTTC.

The genes are TRBV4-2 and TRBJ2-7; 10 bases agree with TRBD1. With 3 bases clipped from V and 2 bases from J, the junction kept 7 bases outside the gene matches. Per germline, CDR1 LGHNA and CDR2 YNFKEQ. The length of the CDR3 is 16 residues. Written as DNA, the CDR3 is TGTGCCAGCAGCCACCGCGGGACAGGGGTTCCCTACGAGCAGTACTTC. Translated: CASSHRGTGVPYEQYF.

The V and J genes are TRBV30 and TRBJ2-1, with 10 bases aligning to TRBD2. The length of the CDR3 is 16 residues. CDR1 GTSNPN and CDR2 SVGIG come from the germline V gene (reference sequence). Germline trimming cut 0 bases from V and 2 bases from J; bases unmatched to any gene: 4. CDR3 sequence (DNA): TGTGCCTGGAGTGTACGGACTAGCGGCACCTACAATGAGCAGTTCTTC. It encodes CAWSVRTSGTYNEQFF.

The chain joins TRBV30 to TRBJ2-7; possible D gene TRBD2, 5 bases. The V end lost 4 bases, the J end lost 0 bases, and 10 bases lay between the germline ends. Germline CDR1 GTSNPN, CDR2 SVGIG (reference sequence). CDR3 length: 13 residues. CDR3 nucleotide sequence: TGTGCCTGGAATCGGGGTAGCTCCTACGAGCAGTACTTC. Translating it yields CAWNRGSSYEQYF. Full variable domain (missing parts from reference TRBV30 and TRBJ2-7): SQTIHQWPATLVQPVGSPLSLECTVEGTSNPNLYWYRQAAGRGLQLLFYSVGIGQISSEVPQNLSASRPQDRQFILSSKKLLLSDSGFYLCAWNRGSSYEQYFGPGTRLTVT.

V and J are TRBV4-1 and TRBJ2-7; TRBD2 agrees at 11 bases. Germline V gives CDR1 MGHRA, CDR2 YSYEKL. V shed 0 bases, J shed 3 bases, and the junction held 4 bases outside the gene matches. The CDR3 length is 16 residues. CDR3 amino acids: CASSQDFLAGGYEQYF. Here the CDR3 DNA reads TGCGCCAGCAGCCAAGATTTCCTAGCGGGAGGCTACGAGCAGTACTTC.